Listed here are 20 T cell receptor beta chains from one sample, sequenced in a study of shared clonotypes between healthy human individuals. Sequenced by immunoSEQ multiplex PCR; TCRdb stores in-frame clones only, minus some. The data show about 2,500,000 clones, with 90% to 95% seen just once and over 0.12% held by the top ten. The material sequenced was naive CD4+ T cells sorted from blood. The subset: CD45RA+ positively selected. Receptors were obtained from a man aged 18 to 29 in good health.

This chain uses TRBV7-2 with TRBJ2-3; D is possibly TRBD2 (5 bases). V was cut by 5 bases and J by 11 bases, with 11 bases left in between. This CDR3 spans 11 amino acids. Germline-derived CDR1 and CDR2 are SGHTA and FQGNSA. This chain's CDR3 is CASSTGGRQYF. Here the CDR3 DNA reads TGTGCCAGCAGCACCGGAGGCCGGCAGTATTTT.

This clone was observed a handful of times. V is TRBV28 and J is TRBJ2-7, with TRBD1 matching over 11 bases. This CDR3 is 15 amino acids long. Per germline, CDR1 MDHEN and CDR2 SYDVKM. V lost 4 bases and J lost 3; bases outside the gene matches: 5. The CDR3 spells CASSYRDRGYYEQYF. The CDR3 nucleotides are TGTGCCAGCAGTTACCGGGACAGGGGGTACTACGAGCAGTACTTC.

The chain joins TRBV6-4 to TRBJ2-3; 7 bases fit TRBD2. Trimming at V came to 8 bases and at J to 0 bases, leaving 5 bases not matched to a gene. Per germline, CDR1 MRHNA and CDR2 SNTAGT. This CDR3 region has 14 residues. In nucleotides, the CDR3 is TGTGCCAGCTCCAGCGGGGCTAGCACAGATACGCAGTATTTT. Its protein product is CASSSGASTDTQYF.

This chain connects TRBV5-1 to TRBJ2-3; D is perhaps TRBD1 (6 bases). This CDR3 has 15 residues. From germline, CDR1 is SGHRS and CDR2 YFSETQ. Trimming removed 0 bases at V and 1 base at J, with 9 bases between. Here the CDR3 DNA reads TGCGCCAGCAGCTTGGCAACAGGGCGCACAGATACGCAGTATTTT. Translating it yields CASSLATGRTDTQYF.

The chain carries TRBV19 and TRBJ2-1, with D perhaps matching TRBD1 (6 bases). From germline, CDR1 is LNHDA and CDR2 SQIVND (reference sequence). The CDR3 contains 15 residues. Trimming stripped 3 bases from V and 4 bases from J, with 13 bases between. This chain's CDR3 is CASSIAQGQYNEQFF. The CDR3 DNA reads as TGTGCCAGTAGTATCGCGCAGGGGCAGTACAATGAGCAGTTCTTC.

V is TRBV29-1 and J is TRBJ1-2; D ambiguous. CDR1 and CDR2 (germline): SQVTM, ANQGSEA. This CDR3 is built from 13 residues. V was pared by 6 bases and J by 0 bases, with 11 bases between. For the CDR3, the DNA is TGCAGCGTCCGTGAGGGTGCTAACTATGGCTACACCTTC. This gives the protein CSVREGANYGYTF.

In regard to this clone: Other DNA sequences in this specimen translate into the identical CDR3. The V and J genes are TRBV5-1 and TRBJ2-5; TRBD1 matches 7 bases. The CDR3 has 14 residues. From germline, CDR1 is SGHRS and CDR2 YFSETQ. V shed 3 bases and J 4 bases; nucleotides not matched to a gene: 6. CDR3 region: CASSSRTGGETQYF. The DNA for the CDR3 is TGCGCCAGCAGCTCCAGGACAGGCGGAGAGACCCAGTACTTC.

The CDR3 loop reads CASSARQGFTEAFF. For the CDR3, the DNA is TGTGCCAGCAGCGCCAGACAGGGGTTCACTGAAGCTTTCTTT. The chain couples TRBV5-4 to TRBJ1-1; 8 bases fit TRBD1. The germline V gene encodes CDR1 SGHNT and CDR2 YYREEE (reference sequence). This CDR3 is built from 14 residues. The J segment lost 4 bases and the V segment lost 4 bases, leaving 6 bases of the junction unmatched.

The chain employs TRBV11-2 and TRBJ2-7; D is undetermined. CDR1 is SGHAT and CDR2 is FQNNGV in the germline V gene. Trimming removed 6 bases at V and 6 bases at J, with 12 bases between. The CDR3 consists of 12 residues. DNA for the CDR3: TGTGCCAGCAGACAGTCTAGAGGCGAGCAGTACTTC. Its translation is CASRQSRGEQYF.

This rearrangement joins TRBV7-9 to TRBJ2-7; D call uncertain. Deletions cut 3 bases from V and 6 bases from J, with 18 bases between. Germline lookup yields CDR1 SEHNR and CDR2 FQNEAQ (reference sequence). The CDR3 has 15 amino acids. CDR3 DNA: TGTGCCAGCAGCTTCGTCTTAGCCTTCGGTGGCGAGCAGTACTTC. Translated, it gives CASSFVLAFGGEQYF.

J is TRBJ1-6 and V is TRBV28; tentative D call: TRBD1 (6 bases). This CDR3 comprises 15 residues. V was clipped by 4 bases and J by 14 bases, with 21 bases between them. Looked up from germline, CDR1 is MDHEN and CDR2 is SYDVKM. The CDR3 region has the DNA TGTGCCAGCAGTTCCCAAGAAAAGGGGGTGGAGGCCCTCCACTTT. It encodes CASSSQEKGVEALHF.

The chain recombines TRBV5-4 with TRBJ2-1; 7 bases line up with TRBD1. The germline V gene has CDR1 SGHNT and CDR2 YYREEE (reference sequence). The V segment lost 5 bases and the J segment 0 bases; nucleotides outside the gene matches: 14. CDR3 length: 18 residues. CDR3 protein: CASSPKDRILSSYNEQFF. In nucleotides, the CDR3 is TGTGCCAGCAGTCCGAAGGACAGGATCCTTAGCTCCTACAATGAGCAGTTCTTC.

The CDR3 DNA reads as TGTGCCACCCGGGGGCCAGGAGCCGATGAAAAACTGTTTTTT. Protein sequence: CATRGPGADEKLFF. The V gene is TRBV19, the J gene TRBJ1-4, with a possible D match to TRBD1 (6 bases). Germline values: CDR1 LNHDA, CDR2 SQIVND (reference sequence). CDR3 length equals 14 residues. Trimming took off 10 bases at V and 6 bases at J, with 18 bases between the two ends.

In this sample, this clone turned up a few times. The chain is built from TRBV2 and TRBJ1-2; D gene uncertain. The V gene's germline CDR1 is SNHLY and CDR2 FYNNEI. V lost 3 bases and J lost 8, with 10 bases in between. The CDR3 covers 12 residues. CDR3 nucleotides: TGTGCCAGCAGTGACTCCGGATGGGGCTACACCTTC. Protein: CASSDSGWGYTF.

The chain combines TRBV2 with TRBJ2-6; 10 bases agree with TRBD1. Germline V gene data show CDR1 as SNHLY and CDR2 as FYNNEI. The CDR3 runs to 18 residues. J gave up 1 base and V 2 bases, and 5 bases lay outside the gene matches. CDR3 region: CASSESGTGVSGANVLTF. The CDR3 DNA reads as TGTGCCAGCAGTGAATCCGGGACAGGGGTTTCTGGGGCCAACGTCCTGACTTTC. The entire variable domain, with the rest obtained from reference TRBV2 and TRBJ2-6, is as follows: EPEVTQTPSHQVTQMGQEVILRCVPISNHLYFYWYRQILGQKVEFLVSFYNNEISEKSEIFDDQFSVERPDGSNFTLKIRSTKLEDSAMYFCASSESGTGVSGANVLTFGAGSRLTVL.

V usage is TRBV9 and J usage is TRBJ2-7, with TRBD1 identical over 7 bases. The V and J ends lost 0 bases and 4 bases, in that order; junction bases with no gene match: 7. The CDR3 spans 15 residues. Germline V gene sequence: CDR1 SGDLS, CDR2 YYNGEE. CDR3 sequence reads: CASSVAPDRVYEQYF. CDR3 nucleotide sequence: TGTGCCAGCAGCGTAGCACCTGACAGGGTGTACGAGCAGTACTTC.

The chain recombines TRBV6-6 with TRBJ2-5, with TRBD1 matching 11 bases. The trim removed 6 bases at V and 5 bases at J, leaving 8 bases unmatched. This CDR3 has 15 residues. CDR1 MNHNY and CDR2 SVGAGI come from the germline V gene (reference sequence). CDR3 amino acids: CASRAGQGVAETQYF. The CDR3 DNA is TGTGCCAGCAGGGCGGGACAGGGGGTAGCTGAGACCCAGTACTTC.

DNA of the CDR3: TGCGCCAGCAGCCATACAGTAGGTGAAAAACTGTTTTTT. It is translated as CASSHTVGEKLFF. This chain links TRBV10-1 with TRBJ1-4, with D unclear. This CDR3 spans 13 amino acids. The V and J ends lost 6 bases and 7 bases respectively, with 12 bases between them. The germline gives CDR1 WNHNN, CDR2 SYGVQD (reference sequence).

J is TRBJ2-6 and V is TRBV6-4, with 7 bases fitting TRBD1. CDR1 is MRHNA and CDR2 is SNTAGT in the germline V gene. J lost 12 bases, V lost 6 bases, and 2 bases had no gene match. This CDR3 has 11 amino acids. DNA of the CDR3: TGTGCCAGCAGAGGGGGCAGCGTCCTGACTTTC. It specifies CASRGGSVLTF.

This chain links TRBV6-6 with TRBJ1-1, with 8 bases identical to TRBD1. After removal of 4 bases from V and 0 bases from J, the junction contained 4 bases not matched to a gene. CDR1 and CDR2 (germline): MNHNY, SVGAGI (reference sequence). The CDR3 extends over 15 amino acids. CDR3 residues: CASSFDRGMNTEAFF. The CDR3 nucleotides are TGTGCCAGCAGTTTCGACAGGGGTATGAACACTGAAGCTTTCTTT.